The sequence of this TCR beta chain was determined in a study of cytomegalovirus exposure and HLA in healthy donors. Study-wide results and caveats: HLA-A and HLA-B allele assignments for most subjects were reportedly predicted accurately using TCR beta sequences. TRBV6-2, TRBV6-3 and other indistinguishable V segments were excluded. Most CMV-associated TCR beta chains appeared HLA-restricted in a later analysis.

This clone was counted a few times. Its matching antigen is unknown. The ends were cut back, 4 bases at V and 0 bases at J, with 12 bases in the middle. CDR1 and CDR2 from the germline V gene are MGHDK and SYGVNS. The CDR3 spans 15 residues. The PCR had 60 Vbeta and 13 Jbeta primers. Measured with immunoSEQ multiplex PCR; TCRdb has only the in-frame clones, and not every one. This sample yields 90,000 to 120,000 clones, of which over 65% are seen a single time; roughly 1.7% belongs to the top ten. This sequence was found in a woman between 40 and 55 years old in good health and CMV-seronegative. Sequenced sample: PBMCs. V gene TRBV25-1 combines with J gene TRBJ1-1, with D possibly being TRBD1 (6 bases). The CDR3 loop is CASSALQGMNTEAFF. CDR3 sequence (DNA): TGTGCCAGCAGTGCCCTCCAGGGGATGAACACTGAAGCTTTCTTT.